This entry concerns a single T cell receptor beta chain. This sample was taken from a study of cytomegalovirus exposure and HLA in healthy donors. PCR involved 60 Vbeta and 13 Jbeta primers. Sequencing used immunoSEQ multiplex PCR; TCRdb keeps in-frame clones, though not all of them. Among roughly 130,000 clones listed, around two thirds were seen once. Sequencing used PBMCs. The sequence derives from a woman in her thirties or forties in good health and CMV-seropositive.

CDR3 protein: CTSMTMNTEAFF. For the CDR3, the DNA is TGCACCAGCATGACTATGAACACTGAAGCTTTCTTT. The chain links TRBV1 to TRBJ1-1. TRBV1 is reported as a pseudogene. CDR3 size: 12 residues.